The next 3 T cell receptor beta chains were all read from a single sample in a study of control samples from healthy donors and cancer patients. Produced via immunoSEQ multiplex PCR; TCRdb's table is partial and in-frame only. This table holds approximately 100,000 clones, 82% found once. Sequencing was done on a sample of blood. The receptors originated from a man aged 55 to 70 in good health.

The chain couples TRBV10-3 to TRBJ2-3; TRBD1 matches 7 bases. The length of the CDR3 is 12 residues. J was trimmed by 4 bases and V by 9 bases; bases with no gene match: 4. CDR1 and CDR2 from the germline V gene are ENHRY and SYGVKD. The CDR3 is CAIRGLADTQYF. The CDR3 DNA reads TGTGCCATTAGGGGGCTCGCAGATACGCAGTATTTT.

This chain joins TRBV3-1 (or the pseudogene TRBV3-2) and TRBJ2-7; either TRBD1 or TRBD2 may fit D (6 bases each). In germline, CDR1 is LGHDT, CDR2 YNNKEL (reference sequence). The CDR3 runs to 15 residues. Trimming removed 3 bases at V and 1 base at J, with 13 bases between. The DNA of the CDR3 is TGTGCCAGCAGCCAGGGGGGCGCGAAGTCCTACGAGCAGTACTTC. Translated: CASSQGGAKSYEQYF.

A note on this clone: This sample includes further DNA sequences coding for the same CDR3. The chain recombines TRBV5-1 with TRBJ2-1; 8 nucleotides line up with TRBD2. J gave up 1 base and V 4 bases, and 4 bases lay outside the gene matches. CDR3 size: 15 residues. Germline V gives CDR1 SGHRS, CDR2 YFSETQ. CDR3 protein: CASSPSGSSYNEQFF. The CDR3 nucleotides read TGCGCCAGCAGCCCCAGCGGGAGTTCCTACAATGAGCAGTTCTTC.